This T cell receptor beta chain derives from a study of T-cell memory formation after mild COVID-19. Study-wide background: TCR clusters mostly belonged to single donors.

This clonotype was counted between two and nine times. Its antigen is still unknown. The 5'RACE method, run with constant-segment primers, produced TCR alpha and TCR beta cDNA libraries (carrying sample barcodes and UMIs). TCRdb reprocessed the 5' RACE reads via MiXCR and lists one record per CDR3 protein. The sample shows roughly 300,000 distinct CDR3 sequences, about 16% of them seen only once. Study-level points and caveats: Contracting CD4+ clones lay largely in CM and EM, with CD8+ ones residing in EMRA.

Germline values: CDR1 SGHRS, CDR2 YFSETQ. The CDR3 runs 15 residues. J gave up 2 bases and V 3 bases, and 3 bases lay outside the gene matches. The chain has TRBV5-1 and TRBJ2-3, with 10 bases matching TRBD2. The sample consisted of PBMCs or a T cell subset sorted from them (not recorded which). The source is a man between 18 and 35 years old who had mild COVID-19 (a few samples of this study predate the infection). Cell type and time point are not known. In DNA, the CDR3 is TGCGCCAGCAGCTATACTAGCGGGGTCACAGATACGCAGTATTTT. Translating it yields CASSYTSGVTDTQYF.